These 29 T cell receptor beta chains were all obtained from the same sample, sequenced in a study of cytomegalovirus exposure and HLA in healthy donors. The PCR had 60 Vbeta and 13 Jbeta primers. The assay was immunoSEQ multiplex PCR, and TCRdb's table has in-frame clones only and misses some. The sample includes fewer than 250,000 clones, approximately 79% of them seen just once. The sample was PBMCs. All receptors derive from a woman younger than 30 in good health and CMV-seronegative.

This clone was counted once. The chain joins TRBV29-1 to TRBJ2-3; D gene uncertain. Trimming took off 4 bases at V and 0 bases at J, with 5 bases between the two ends. Germline CDR1 reads SQVTM; CDR2 reads ANQGSEA. The CDR3 extends over 12 amino acids. CDR3 nucleotide sequence: TGCAGCGTTGCTCAGAGCACAGATACGCAGTATTTT. Encoded protein: CSVAQSTDTQYF.

J is TRBJ1-1 and V is TRBV25-1; D is undetermined. Germline CDR1 is MGHDK and CDR2 is SYGVNS. Between the trimmed V and J ends, which lost 8 bases and 2 bases, there was a span of 18 bases. The CDR3 covers 15 residues. CDR3 residues: CASSWRGDSNTEAFF. CDR3 sequence (DNA): TGTGCCAGCTCTTGGAGAGGAGATTCTAACACTGAAGCTTTCTTT.

The gene calls are TRBV6-6 and TRBJ2-7, with TRBD1 matching over 7 bases. The CDR3 contains 15 residues. The V segment lost 4 bases and the J segment 2 bases; nucleotides outside the gene matches: 8. From germline, CDR1 is MNHNY and CDR2 SVGAGI (reference sequence). The CDR3 DNA is TGTGCCAGCAGTTCCGGGACAGTGCGACCCTACGAGCAGTACTTC. It specifies CASSSGTVRPYEQYF.

The genes are TRBV7-9 and TRBJ1-5; D perhaps matches TRBD1 (5 bases). Deletions cut 7 bases from V and 6 bases from J, with 13 bases between. The CDR3 contains 13 residues. The germline gives CDR1 SEHNR, CDR2 FQNEAQ (reference sequence). DNA of the CDR3: TGTGCCAGCACATCAGGGCCAAGTCAGCCCCAGCATTTT. Its protein product is CASTSGPSQPQHF.

The CDR3 here is CASSSLAGGPDEQFF. CDR3 nucleotide sequence: TGTGCCAGCAGCTCACTAGCGGGGGGGCCCGATGAGCAGTTCTTC. The chain uses TRBV5-6 and TRBJ2-1, with 13 nucleotides matching TRBD2. With 3 bases clipped from V and 8 bases from J, the junction kept 5 bases outside the gene matches. The germline V gene has CDR1 SGHDT and CDR2 YYEEEE. The CDR3 has 15 amino acids.

The chain recombines TRBV5-6 with TRBJ2-7; 12 bases fit TRBD2. The ends lost 0 bases at V and 1 base at J; junction bases unmatched: 2. The germline V gene encodes CDR1 SGHDT and CDR2 YYEEEE. The CDR3 extends over 16 amino acids. Written as DNA, the CDR3 is TGTGCCAGCAGCTTGGTACTAGCGGGGGGATCCTACGAGCAGTACTTC. Protein sequence: CASSLVLAGGSYEQYF.

V is TRBV5-1 and J is TRBJ1-1, with D hard to call. CDR3 length equals 17 residues. Germline V gives CDR1 SGHRS, CDR2 YFSETQ. Trimming removed 1 base at V and 0 bases at J, with 16 bases between. Here the CDR3 reads CASSLLGGNTMNTEAFF. The CDR3 coding sequence is TGCGCCAGCAGCTTGCTTGGCGGAAATACCATGAACACTGAAGCTTTCTTT.

This chain connects TRBV2 to TRBJ2-7, with D possibly matching TRBD1 (6 bases). Germline assignment: CDR1 SNHLY and CDR2 FYNNEI. CDR3 size: 15 residues. V lost 6 bases, J lost 2 bases, and 17 bases lay in between. As DNA, the CDR3 is TGTGCCAGCAGACTCCGGGACACCCAAACCTACGAGCAGTACTTC. Amino acids: CASRLRDTQTYEQYF.

This clone was seen a handful of times. DNA of the CDR3: TGTGCCAGCAGTGAGCGGACGCCGACAGTCTCTGGCTACACCTTC. Protein product: CASSERTPTVSGYTF. The chain has TRBV2 and TRBJ1-2; tentative D call: TRBD1 (5 bases). The V and J ends lost 3 bases and 7 bases respectively, with 18 bases between them. The CDR3 runs to 15 residues. Germline V gene data show CDR1 as SNHLY and CDR2 as FYNNEI.

The genes are TRBV2 and TRBJ1-4; TRBD1 matches 8 bases. CDR1 SNHLY and CDR2 FYNNEI come from the germline V gene. This CDR3 region has 15 residues. The V and J ends lost 5 bases and 5 bases, in that order; junction bases with no gene match: 7. CDR3 residues: CASSPDRGVNEKLFF. Written as DNA, the CDR3 is TGTGCCAGCAGTCCTGACAGGGGAGTAAATGAAAAACTGTTTTTT.

This clone was observed a single time. This sequence joins TRBV7-9 and TRBJ2-4; TRBD2 might be the D (6 bases). The V gene's germline CDR1 is SEHNR and CDR2 FQNEAQ (reference sequence). Trimming left V 4 bases short and J 8 bases short, with 15 bases between. The CDR3 spans 14 residues. The CDR3 nucleotides read TGTGCCAGCAGCTGGAGGAGGGTAGGAGACATTCAGTACTTC. Encoded protein: CASSWRRVGDIQYF.

The gene calls are TRBV28 and TRBJ1-2, with D perhaps TRBD1 (5 bases). Germline lookup yields CDR1 MDHEN and CDR2 SYDVKM. There are 13 residues in the CDR3. V lost 10 bases and J lost 4, with 16 bases in between. The chain's CDR3 is CATGGTVVYGYTF. DNA for the CDR3: TGTGCCACTGGGGGGACGGTTGTCTATGGCTACACCTTC.

The genes are TRBV15 and TRBJ1-2, with 10 positions matching TRBD1. V trimming: 1 base; J trimming: 2 bases; junction bases outside the gene matches: 4. Germline V CDR1 and CDR2: LNHNV, YYDKDF (reference sequence). The length of the CDR3 is 16 residues. The CDR3 protein is CATSRVPGQGNYGYTF. CDR3 sequence (DNA): TGTGCCACCAGCAGAGTACCGGGACAGGGGAACTATGGCTACACCTTC.

The V and J genes are TRBV29-1 and TRBJ1-1, with 8 bases that match TRBD1. CDR1 and CDR2 (germline): SQVTM, ANQGSEA. J lost 1 base, V lost 7 bases, and 5 bases had no gene match. The length of the CDR3 is 13 residues. DNA of the CDR3: TGCAGCGGGTACGGACAGGGGAACACTGAAGCTTTCTTT. It translates to CSGYGQGNTEAFF.

In DNA, the CDR3 is TGTGCCAGCAGCTCTATCCGAGCCTACGAGCAGTACTTC. This sequence encodes CASSSIRAYEQYF. The chain employs TRBV11-2 and TRBJ2-7; D remains unclear. CDR3 size: 13 residues. Germline assignment: CDR1 SGHAT and CDR2 FQNNGV. Trimming removed 4 bases from V and 2 bases from J, with 9 bases in between.

The V call is TRBV4-1, the J call TRBJ2-1; 11 bases map to TRBD2. The CDR3 contains 16 residues. The V gene end was trimmed by 4 bases and the J gene end by 2 bases; junction bases not matched to a gene: 4. The germline gives CDR1 MGHRA, CDR2 YSYEKL. The CDR3 protein is CASSPLAGGTYNEQFF. Here the CDR3 DNA reads TGCGCCAGCAGCCCCCTAGCGGGGGGCACCTACAATGAGCAGTTCTTC.

V gene TRBV15 combines with J gene TRBJ2-5; 8 bases agree with TRBD1. The germline V gene has CDR1 LNHNV and CDR2 YYDKDF (reference sequence). This CDR3 is 17 amino acids long. The junction had 10 bases not matched to a gene; V was cut back by 1 base and J by 3 bases. CDR3 sequence (DNA): TGTGCCACCAGCAGAGGAGCAGCAGGGGGCACCGAAGAGACCCAGTACTTC. Its translation: CATSRGAAGGTEETQYF.

This sequence joins TRBV27 and TRBJ1-1; 9 nucleotides line up with TRBD1. Germline assignment: CDR1 MNHEY and CDR2 SMNVEV (reference sequence). Trimming at V came to 6 bases and at J to 0 bases, leaving 5 bases not matched to a gene. The CDR3 is 15 residues long. This CDR3 reads CASSPDRGMNTEAFF. The CDR3 nucleotides are TGTGCCAGCAGCCCCGACAGGGGGATGAACACTGAAGCTTTCTTT.

This clone turned up a few times. The chain links TRBV10-2 to TRBJ2-7, with 8 bases fitting TRBD1. This CDR3 region has 14 residues. Germline V gives CDR1 WSHSY, CDR2 SAAADI. V trimming: 6 bases; J trimming: 7 bases; junction bases outside the gene matches: 11. The CDR3 nucleotides read TGCGCCAGCAGGCTTCCGGGACAGGAGGTGGAGCAGTACTTC. It yields the protein CASRLPGQEVEQYF.

The V and J genes are TRBV9 and TRBJ1-2; D ambiguous. Germline CDR1 SGDLS, CDR2 YYNGEE. This CDR3 has 16 amino acids. V was cut by 0 bases and J by 0 bases, with 12 bases left in between. The CDR3, as DNA: TGTGCCAGCAGCGTAGCTGGCAGCGTAGCTAACTATGGCTACACCTTC. Its translation: CASSVAGSVANYGYTF.

This chain links TRBV19 with TRBJ2-7, with TRBD1 matching 7 bases. The V segment lost 7 bases and the J segment 3 bases; nucleotides outside the gene matches: 6. CDR1 LNHDA and CDR2 SQIVND come from the germline V gene (reference sequence). The CDR3 has 13 amino acids. The chain's CDR3 is CASIGGQDYEQYF. For the CDR3, the DNA is TGTGCCAGTATCGGTGGACAGGACTACGAGCAGTACTTC.

This chain joins TRBV4-1 and TRBJ2-3; TRBD1 agrees at 10 bases. The CDR3 is 15 amino acids. J lost 6 bases, V lost 4 bases, and 7 bases had no gene match. Germline assignment: CDR1 MGHRA and CDR2 YSYEKL. Here the CDR3 DNA reads TGCGCCAGCAGCCGGATGACAGGGGGCATCGATACGCAGTATTTT. Protein: CASSRMTGGIDTQYF.

This chain connects TRBV2 to TRBJ2-3, with 7 positions matching TRBD2. This CDR3 is 12 amino acids long. The V and J ends lost 10 bases and 3 bases, in that order; junction bases with no gene match: 4. Germline V gives CDR1 SNHLY, CDR2 FYNNEI. CDR3 loop: CANSSGTDTQYF. The DNA of the CDR3 is TGTGCCAACTCTAGCGGAACAGATACGCAGTATTTT. The full variable domain, in which reference TRBV2 and TRBJ2-3 provide the parts outside the CDR3, is EPEVTQTPSHQVTQMGQEVILRCVPISNHLYFYWYRQILGQKVEFLVSFYNNEISEKSEIFDDQFSVERPDGSNFTLKIRSTKLEDSAMYFCANSSGTDTQYFGPGTRLTVL.

The V and J genes are TRBV28 and TRBJ2-7, with 9 bases aligning to TRBD1. The germline V gene has CDR1 MDHEN and CDR2 SYDVKM. V gave up 6 bases and J gave up 4 bases; unmatched junction bases: 13. The CDR3 runs to 16 residues. CDR3 DNA sequence: TGTGCCAGCAGCAAACCCACCGGGACAGGGAGTTACGAGCAGTACTTC. This encodes CASSKPTGTGSYEQYF.

The chain has TRBV4-1 and TRBJ1-2; no clear D gene. The germline V gene has CDR1 MGHRA and CDR2 YSYEKL. V dropped 2 bases and J dropped 6 bases, with 16 bases sitting between them. CDR3 size: 15 residues. CDR3 in amino acids: CASSQRTNREDGYTF. The DNA for the CDR3 is TGCGCCAGCAGCCAACGAACTAACCGGGAGGATGGCTACACCTTC.

The V gene is TRBV5-1, the J gene TRBJ2-1; D is unresolved. The CDR3 consists of 12 residues. V lost 4 bases and J 8 bases, leaving 10 bases between the germline ends. Per germline, CDR1 SGHRS and CDR2 YFSETQ. CDR3 sequence (DNA): TGCGCCAGCAGCGAGTTTTTGGATGAGCAGTTCTTC. This codes for CASSEFLDEQFF.

The chain uses TRBV6-6 and TRBJ1-1; 7 bases match TRBD1. Germline V gives CDR1 MNHNY, CDR2 SVGAGI (reference sequence). V shed 8 bases, J shed 3 bases, and the junction held 12 bases outside the gene matches. The CDR3 runs to 15 residues. DNA for the CDR3: TGTGCCAGCTCATACCCCGGGACAGCTGACACTGAAGCTTTCTTT. Residues: CASSYPGTADTEAFF.

This chain connects TRBV28 to TRBJ1-2; D unresolved. Germline V gene data show CDR1 as MDHEN and CDR2 as SYDVKM. Trimming pared 6 bases from V and 7 bases from J, leaving 21 bases between. The CDR3 has 15 residues. CDR3 region: CASSSRTDWTGGYTF. In nucleotides, the CDR3 is TGTGCCAGCAGCAGCCGGACGGACTGGACGGGTGGCTACACCTTC.

The V call is TRBV29-1, the J call TRBJ2-2; 11 nucleotides match TRBD1. The germline V gene encodes CDR1 SQVTM and CDR2 ANQGSEA. This CDR3 contains 15 residues. With 3 bases clipped from V and 5 bases from J, the junction kept 5 bases outside the gene matches. The CDR3 sequence is CSVEARDRGTGELFF. The CDR3 DNA sequence: TGCAGCGTTGAGGCCAGGGACAGGGGGACCGGGGAGCTGTTTTTT.